These 15 T cell receptor beta chains came from one sample sequenced in a study of technical replicates of blood from several donors. Libraries were prepared by immunoSEQ multiplex PCR; TCRdb keeps only in-frame clonotypes and omits some of them. The table has more than 65,000 clones, roughly 94% seen once. Source material: T cells isolated from PBMCs. The receptor set was obtained from a human donor in good health.

The chain has TRBV5-4 and TRBJ2-7; a possible D gene is TRBD2 (6 bases). CDR1 and CDR2 (germline): SGHNT, YYREEE (reference sequence). The CDR3 contains 14 residues. Deletions cut 1 base from V and 5 bases from J, with 13 bases between. CDR3 residues: CASSLYAGRNEQYF. CDR3 coding DNA: TGTGCCAGCAGCTTGTATGCAGGGAGGAACGAGCAGTACTTC.

The genes are TRBV11-3 and TRBJ2-7; TRBD2 is a possible D gene (5 bases). V lost 5 bases and J lost 4, with 12 bases in between. Germline V gene data show CDR1 as SGHNT and CDR2 as YENEEA. The CDR3 has 13 residues. CDR3 region: CASSARDTYEQYF. The CDR3 DNA reads TGTGCCAGCAGCGCCCGGGATACATACGAGCAGTACTTC.

CDR3 sequence (DNA): TGCGCCAGCGCGGGACAGGGTAACAATGAGCAGTTCTTC. As protein: CASAGQGNNEQFF. The chain joins TRBV5-1 to TRBJ2-1; 9 bases are a match to TRBD1. The CDR3 is 13 amino acids. Germline CDR1 is SGHRS and CDR2 is YFSETQ. The junction had 4 bases not matched to a gene; V was cut back by 7 bases and J by 5 bases.

The chain couples TRBV19 to TRBJ1-2, with D perhaps TRBD1 (6 bases). The V end lost 5 bases, the J end lost 5 bases, and 9 bases lay between the germline ends. The germline V gene encodes CDR1 LNHDA and CDR2 SQIVND (reference sequence). This CDR3 region has 12 residues. The CDR3 DNA follows: TGTGCCAGTAGTTCAGGACAGTATGGCTACACCTTC. Translated, it gives CASSSGQYGYTF.

This chain joins TRBV5-6 and TRBJ2-2, with 14 positions matching TRBD2. This CDR3 is 16 amino acids long. Germline loops: CDR1 SGHDT, CDR2 YYEEEE. Trimming took 7 bases from V and 5 from J; bases not matched to a gene: 7. DNA for the CDR3: TGTGCCAGCGGGGGACTAGCGGGAGAGTGGACCGGGGAGCTGTTTTTT. Amino acids: CASGGLAGEWTGELFF.

This sequence joins TRBV5-1 and TRBJ2-7; 10 nucleotides line up with TRBD2. After removal of 2 bases from V and 7 bases from J, the junction contained 9 bases not matched to a gene. The V gene's germline CDR1 is SGHRS and CDR2 YFSETQ. The CDR3 length is 15 residues. The DNA of the CDR3 is TGCGCCAGCAGCTTCTCTAGCGGGAGAATAAAGGAGCAGTACTTC. Encoded protein: CASSFSSGRIKEQYF.

V and J are TRBV10-3 and TRBJ1-1; 9 bases fit TRBD1. Trimming cost V 4 bases and J 4 bases; bases outside gene matches: 4. The CDR3 consists of 14 residues. Germline CDR1 reads ENHRY; CDR2 reads SYGVKD. The CDR3 region is CAISVDRGGTEAFF. CDR3 nucleotides: TGTGCCATCAGTGTGGACAGGGGCGGCACTGAAGCTTTCTTT.

This rearrangement joins TRBV7-6 to TRBJ2-7; unclear D gene. V shed 2 bases and J shed 0 bases, with 11 bases lying between them. The CDR3 has 15 amino acids. Germline V lookup: CDR1 SGHVS, CDR2 FNYEAQ. CDR3 region: CASSLSSVSSYEQYF. As DNA, the CDR3 is TGTGCCAGCAGCTTATCTAGTGTCAGCTCCTACGAGCAGTACTTC.

The rearrangement uses TRBV10-3 and TRBJ1-2; D is perhaps TRBD1 (6 bases). Trimming removed 5 bases from V and 0 bases from J, with 13 bases in between. Per germline, CDR1 ENHRY and CDR2 SYGVKD. This CDR3 comprises 15 residues. CDR3 in DNA: TGTGCCATCAGTACAACAGGGAAAGCTAACTATGGCTACACCTTC. This codes for CAISTTGKANYGYTF.

The V gene is TRBV27, the J gene TRBJ2-7; 10 bases align to TRBD2. Germline CDR1 is MNHEY and CDR2 is SMNVEV (reference sequence). The CDR3 totals 14 residues. With 5 bases clipped from V and 3 bases from J, the junction kept 4 bases outside the gene matches. The CDR3: CASSGQREGYEQYF. CDR3 sequence (DNA): TGTGCCAGCAGTGGCCAGCGGGAGGGCTACGAGCAGTACTTC.

The chain employs TRBV25-1 and TRBJ1-4; 7 positions match TRBD1. The CDR3 loop spans 14 amino acids. V was clipped by 4 bases and J by 8 bases; unmatched bases: 7. The germline CDR1 and CDR2 sequences are MGHDK and SYGVNS. The CDR3 DNA reads as TGTGCCAGCAGTGTCGGACAGGCCACCGAAAAACTGTTTTTT. This codes for CASSVGQATEKLFF.

The chain links TRBV10-3 to TRBJ2-3; the match to TRBD1 covers 7 bases. V lost 2 bases, J lost 5 bases, and 7 bases stayed unmatched. The CDR3 length is 15 residues. Germline CDR1 ENHRY, CDR2 SYGVKD. CDR3 DNA sequence: TGTGCCATCAGTGAGACCAATACAGGGGAAGATACGCAGTATTTT. This gives the protein CAISETNTGEDTQYF.

The chain joins TRBV28 to TRBJ2-5, with D possibly being TRBD2 (5 bases). The CDR3 is 15 amino acids. V gave up 7 bases and J gave up 9 bases, with 24 bases separating them. CDR1 and CDR2 from the germline V gene are MDHEN and SYDVKM. The CDR3 is CASTLTKGVLGSQYF. CDR3 in DNA: TGTGCCAGCACCCTAACCAAGGGAGTCCTGGGCTCCCAGTACTTC.

The chain has TRBV6-6 and TRBJ2-1; 8 bases are shared with TRBD2. V shed 7 bases, J shed 2 bases, and the junction held 4 bases outside the gene matches. CDR1 is MNHNY and CDR2 is SVGAGI in the germline V gene (reference sequence). CDR3 length: 14 residues. CDR3 loop: CASIRGGTYNEQFF. CDR3 DNA sequence: TGTGCCAGCATACGGGGGGGTACCTACAATGAGCAGTTCTTC.

The rearrangement joins TRBV10-2 to TRBJ2-7, with D unresolved. Germline CDR1 WSHSY, CDR2 SAAADI. The CDR3 has 13 residues. V was shortened by 0 bases and J by 7 bases, with 10 bases between the two germline ends. The CDR3 DNA reads TGCGCCAGCAGTGAGTCTGGGCTACATGAGCAGTACTTC. Its protein product is CASSESGLHEQYF.